This T cell receptor (beta chain) is from a study of blood T cell repertoires in COVID-19. Participants were aged about 18 to 100 years from about two dozen US areas. Assignment of participants to cohorts was predicated upon participant-reported clinical history. Those designated as exposed participants met a COVID-19 case within 2 weeks before study entry. Assay used: immunoSEQ multiplex PCR; TCRdb lists only in-frame clones, some missing. This table has approximately 400,000 clones, approximately 90% appearing once. The germline V and J ends were trimmed by 2 bases and 3 bases, with 17 bases remaining between them. This CDR3 is built from 17 residues. The germline V gene has CDR1 LGHDT and CDR2 YNNKEL (reference sequence).

V and J are TRBV3-1 (or the pseudogene TRBV3-2) and TRBJ2-1, with D unclear. This sequence originates from a woman aged 40 to 50 who had been exposed to COVID-19. Source material: PBMCs or T cells enriched from blood (not recorded which). The DNA of the CDR3 is TGTGCCAGCAGCCAACATCCACCGGAGTCCCTCTACAATGAGCAGTTCTTC. This sequence encodes CASSQHPPESLYNEQFF.